The rows below give T cell receptor beta chains drawn from one sample of a study of blood T cell repertoires in COVID-19. Data came from immunoSEQ multiplex PCR; TCRdb stores just in-frame clones and leaves some out. The data show 200,000 to 250,000 clones, roughly 84% seen once. Sequencing was done on a sample of peripheral blood. All receptors derive from a woman older than 75 with acute or convalescent COVID-19. CDR3s include the opening cysteine and the closing phenylalanine or tryptophan. The order of the fields is V gene, D gene, CDR3 length, J gene, clone size, CDR3 protein, CDR3 DNA. The D gene is left open where the match is weak. Where a row states a size, it is once, few, many or the class of an expanded clone; other rows omit it.

v_call: TRBV27; d_call: .; cdr3_length: 13; j_call: TRBJ2-1; clone_size: .; cdr3_aa: CASSRTGYNEQFF; cdr3_nt: TGTGCCAGCAGCAGGACGGGGTACAATGAGCAGTTCTTC
v_call: TRBV6-5; d_call: .; cdr3_length: 14; j_call: TRBJ1-1; clone_size: .; cdr3_aa: CASRVDSPGTEAFF; cdr3_nt: TGTGCCTCCCGCGTTGACAGCCCGGGCACTGAAGCTTTCTTT
v_call: TRBV5-4; d_call: TRBD2; cdr3_length: 15; j_call: TRBJ2-3; clone_size: .; cdr3_aa: CASSSRGGVADTQYF; cdr3_nt: TGTGCCAGCAGCTCTCGGGGAGGGGTCGCAGATACGCAGTATTTT
v_call: TRBV6-5; d_call: .; cdr3_length: 14; j_call: TRBJ1-1; clone_size: .; cdr3_aa: CASSYRVSNTEAFF; cdr3_nt: TGTGCCAGCAGTTACCGGGTTTCGAACACTGAAGCTTTCTTT
v_call: TRBV5-1; d_call: .; cdr3_length: 15; j_call: TRBJ2-2; clone_size: once; cdr3_aa: CASSIRTGSPGELFF; cdr3_nt: TGCGCCAGCAGCATCAGGACTGGAAGTCCCGGGGAGCTGTTTTTT
v_call: TRBV6-5; d_call: TRBD1; cdr3_length: 15; j_call: TRBJ1-2; clone_size: .; cdr3_aa: CASTAGDRGNYGYTF; cdr3_nt: TGTGCCAGCACCGCAGGAGACAGGGGGAACTATGGCTACACCTTC
v_call: TRBV5-1; d_call: TRBD1; cdr3_length: 15; j_call: TRBJ2-3; clone_size: .; cdr3_aa: CASSLSQGDGDTQYF; cdr3_nt: TGCGCCAGCAGCTTGAGTCAGGGGGACGGAGATACGCAGTATTTT
v_call: TRBV9; d_call: .; cdr3_length: 14; j_call: TRBJ2-1; clone_size: few; cdr3_aa: CASSGPGRGNEQFF; cdr3_nt: TGTGCCAGCAGCGGGCCCGGGCGGGGCAATGAGCAGTTCTTC
v_call: TRBV5-1; d_call: TRBD2; cdr3_length: 16; j_call: TRBJ2-3; clone_size: .; cdr3_aa: CASSLASSGGTDTQYF; cdr3_nt: TGCGCCAGCAGCTTGGCGTCTAGCGGGGGCACAGATACGCAGTATTTT
v_call: TRBV5-1; d_call: TRBD1; cdr3_length: 16; j_call: TRBJ2-6; clone_size: .; cdr3_aa: CASSSNTGAGANVLTF; cdr3_nt: TGCGCCAGCAGCTCCAATACAGGGGCTGGGGCCAACGTCCTGACTTTC
v_call: TRBV2; d_call: .; cdr3_length: 13; j_call: TRBJ1-5; clone_size: .; cdr3_aa: CASSVGQGQPQHF; cdr3_nt: TGTGCCAGCAGTGTGGGGCAAGGTCAGCCCCAGCATTTT
v_call: TRBV3-1/TRBV3-2; d_call: .; cdr3_length: 15; j_call: TRBJ2-5; clone_size: .; cdr3_aa: CASSGHQGGRETQYF; cdr3_nt: TGTGCCAGCAGCGGACACCAGGGGGGCAGGGAGACCCAGTACTTC
v_call: TRBV4-2; d_call: TRBD1; cdr3_length: 17; j_call: TRBJ2-3; clone_size: .; cdr3_aa: CASSQGRTGGVGDTQYF; cdr3_nt: TGTGCCAGCAGCCAAGGGAGAACAGGGGGAGTCGGAGATACGCAGTATTTT
v_call: TRBV2; d_call: TRBD2; cdr3_length: 14; j_call: TRBJ2-3; clone_size: .; cdr3_aa: CASIAGVPPDTQYF; cdr3_nt: TGTGCCAGCATAGCGGGGGTGCCGCCAGATACGCAGTATTTT
v_call: TRBV11-3; d_call: .; cdr3_length: 17; j_call: TRBJ2-7; clone_size: .; cdr3_aa: CASSFSPTPGLPYEQYF; cdr3_nt: TGTGCCAGCAGCTTCTCCCCCACTCCGGGACTTCCCTACGAGCAGTACTTC
v_call: TRBV5-1; d_call: .; cdr3_length: 13; j_call: TRBJ2-2; clone_size: .; cdr3_aa: CASAPGNTGELFF; cdr3_nt: TGCGCCAGCGCTCCGGGGAACACCGGGGAGCTGTTTTTT
v_call: TRBV4-2; d_call: .; cdr3_length: 16; j_call: TRBJ2-7; clone_size: few; cdr3_aa: CASSPHGGRGSYEQYF; cdr3_nt: TGTGCCAGCAGCCCCCACGGAGGGCGGGGTTCCTACGAGCAGTACTTC
v_call: TRBV7-3; d_call: TRBD1; cdr3_length: 14; j_call: TRBJ1-2; clone_size: few; cdr3_aa: CASSSGQGNYGYTF; cdr3_nt: TGTGCCAGCAGCTCGGGACAGGGGAACTATGGCTACACCTTC
v_call: TRBV6-2/TRBV6-3; d_call: .; cdr3_length: 15; j_call: TRBJ1-2; clone_size: .; cdr3_aa: CASSSPRTVNYGYTF; cdr3_nt: TGTGCCAGCAGTTCGCCCCGGACAGTCAACTATGGCTACACCTTC
v_call: TRBV11-1; d_call: .; cdr3_length: 16; j_call: TRBJ1-6; clone_size: .; cdr3_aa: CASSLFGTKGNSPLHF; cdr3_nt: TGTGCCAGCAGCTTATTCGGGACAAAGGGTAATTCACCCCTCCACTTT
v_call: TRBV10-3; d_call: .; cdr3_length: 16; j_call: TRBJ2-7; clone_size: .; cdr3_aa: CAISAQPGSLGYEQYF; cdr3_nt: TGTGCCATCAGTGCACAACCGGGATCACTAGGGTACGAGCAGTACTTC
v_call: TRBV28; d_call: TRBD2; cdr3_length: 15; j_call: TRBJ2-3; clone_size: .; cdr3_aa: CASSLAGGPSDTQYF; cdr3_nt: TGTGCCAGCAGTTTAGCGGGGGGGCCTTCGGATACGCAGTATTTT
v_call: TRBV18; d_call: TRBD2; cdr3_length: 15; j_call: TRBJ2-1; clone_size: .; cdr3_aa: CASSPLNGGRDEQFF; cdr3_nt: TGTGCCAGCTCACCACTAAACGGGGGGAGAGATGAGCAGTTCTTC
v_call: TRBV7-9; d_call: .; cdr3_length: 16; j_call: TRBJ1-2; clone_size: .; cdr3_aa: CASSILGRGSHYGYTF; cdr3_nt: TGTGCCAGCAGCATACTGGGTAGGGGATCCCACTATGGCTACACCTTC
v_call: TRBV5-6; d_call: TRBD1; cdr3_length: 14; j_call: TRBJ1-2; clone_size: .; cdr3_aa: CASSLKNRGHGYTF; cdr3_nt: TGTGCCAGCAGCTTGAAGAACAGGGGGCATGGCTACACCTTC
v_call: TRBV7-2; d_call: .; cdr3_length: 16; j_call: TRBJ2-1; clone_size: .; cdr3_aa: CASSFQGSSSYNEQFF; cdr3_nt: TGTGCCAGCAGCTTTCAGGGTTCGAGCTCCTACAATGAGCAGTTCTTC
v_call: TRBV6-5; d_call: .; cdr3_length: 15; j_call: TRBJ1-5; clone_size: few; cdr3_aa: CASSYSGIGNQPQHF; cdr3_nt: TGTGCCAGCAGTTACTCCGGGATAGGCAATCAGCCCCAGCATTTT
v_call: TRBV10-3; d_call: .; cdr3_length: 13; j_call: TRBJ1-1; clone_size: .; cdr3_aa: CAISDSAKREAFF; cdr3_nt: TGTGCCATCAGTGACAGTGCAAAGCGTGAAGCTTTCTTT
v_call: TRBV5-1; d_call: TRBD1; cdr3_length: 13; j_call: TRBJ1-1; clone_size: .; cdr3_aa: CASALQGDTEAFF; cdr3_nt: TGCGCCAGCGCCCTACAGGGGGACACTGAAGCTTTCTTT
v_call: TRBV11-2; d_call: .; cdr3_length: 13; j_call: TRBJ1-1; clone_size: few; cdr3_aa: CASSLASNTEAFF; cdr3_nt: TGTGCCAGCAGCTTAGCATCAAACACTGAAGCTTTCTTT
v_call: TRBV4-3; d_call: TRBD2; cdr3_length: 17; j_call: TRBJ2-1; clone_size: .; cdr3_aa: CASSQGAGLAAYNEQFF; cdr3_nt: TGCGCCAGCAGCCAAGGGGCCGGACTAGCGGCATACAATGAGCAGTTCTTC
v_call: TRBV6-5; d_call: .; cdr3_length: 14; j_call: TRBJ1-2; clone_size: .; cdr3_aa: CASRGADLDYGYTF; cdr3_nt: TGTGCCAGCCGGGGGGCCGATCTCGACTATGGCTACACCTTC
v_call: TRBV6-7; d_call: TRBD1; cdr3_length: 18; j_call: TRBJ2-6; clone_size: .; cdr3_aa: CASWGGGTGASGANVLTF; cdr3_nt: TGTGCCAGCTGGGGTGGGGGGACAGGGGCCTCTGGGGCCAACGTCCTGACTTTC
v_call: TRBV19; d_call: .; cdr3_length: 13; j_call: TRBJ1-2; clone_size: once; cdr3_aa: CASSEGTYTGYTF; cdr3_nt: TGTGCCAGTAGTGAGGGGACTTATACTGGCTACACCTTC
v_call: TRBV4-3; d_call: TRBD2; cdr3_length: 16; j_call: TRBJ2-7; clone_size: .; cdr3_aa: CASSQGLAGGLHEQYF; cdr3_nt: TGCGCCAGCAGCCAAGGGCTAGCGGGGGGGCTCCACGAGCAGTACTTC
v_call: TRBV19; d_call: TRBD1; cdr3_length: 14; j_call: TRBJ1-1; clone_size: .; cdr3_aa: CASSSWTGITEAFF; cdr3_nt: TGTGCCAGTAGTTCCTGGACAGGGATCACTGAAGCTTTCTTT
v_call: TRBV2; d_call: .; cdr3_length: 13; j_call: TRBJ1-2; clone_size: .; cdr3_aa: CASRDTSNYGYTF; cdr3_nt: TGTGCCAGCAGGGACACCTCTAACTATGGCTACACCTTC
v_call: TRBV2; d_call: .; cdr3_length: 14; j_call: TRBJ1-1; clone_size: few; cdr3_aa: CASSAMTKNTEAFF; cdr3_nt: TGTGCCAGCAGTGCTATGACAAAGAACACTGAAGCTTTCTTT